There are many counts of the clone carrying this TCR beta chain. Stated time point: longitudinal time-point 2. MiXCR, applied by TCRdb to the 5' RACE reads, yields one record per CDR3 protein. The table records approximately 89,000 distinct CDR3 sequences, over 10% of them present only once. The data were obtained in a study of neurological immune-mediated disorders. Germline V CDR1 and CDR2: SGHRS, YFSETQ. The CDR3 totals 15 residues. Unmatched junction bases numbered 3, after V lost 0 bases and J lost 4 bases. This clonotype was sampled from a female donor with HTLV-1-associated myelopathy (HAM/TSP). The sequencing sample was made of PBMCs. The J gene is TRBJ2-1, the V gene TRBV5-1, with 8 bases identical to TRBD1. CDR3 in DNA: TGCGCCAGCAGCTTGGGGACAGGGACTTACAATGAGCAGTTCTTC. Encoded protein: CASSLGTGTYNEQFF.